This is a list of T cell receptor beta chains from one sample in a study of T cell repertoires in cytomegalovirus infection. Each CDR3 protein is one row after TCRdb ran MiXCR on the reads. This table has 250,000 to 300,000 distinct CDR3 sequences, around 8.7% appearing once. Sample: PBMCs. These receptors came from a human donor in good health (CMV status not recorded). Some clones in this sample may be carry-over from other donors' samples. CDR3s include the opening cysteine and the closing phenylalanine or tryptophan. A D gene is named only where the DNA matches it firmly. Size is stated for part of the rows, as once, few or many counts, or as a class when the clone is expanded.

-	TRBV7-3	15	TRBJ2-1	-	CASSSRTSSYNEQFF	TGTGCCAGCAGCTCCCGTACGAGCTCCTACAATGAGCAGTTCTTC
TRBD1	TRBV20-1	12	TRBJ1-5	many	CSAGQGEQPQHF	TGCAGTGCAGGACAGGGGGAGCAGCCCCAGCATTTT
-	TRBV7-2	14	TRBJ2-5	many	CASSLRTARMTQYF	TGTGCCAGCAGCTTAAGAACGGCCAGAATGACCCAGTACTTC
-	TRBV12-3/TRBV12-4	16	TRBJ2-6	-	CASSLVGGGGANVLTF	TGTGCCAGCAGTTTAGTCGGGGGCGGTGGGGCCAACGTCCTGACTTTC
TRBD2	TRBV19	14	TRBJ2-7	many	CASRASGSFYEQYF	TGTGCCAGTAGGGCTAGCGGGAGCTTCTACGAGCAGTACTTC
TRBD1	TRBV7-2	15	TRBJ1-6	many	CASSADRVRNSPLHF	TGTGCCAGCAGCGCCGACAGGGTACGGAATTCACCCCTCCACTTT
-	TRBV20-1	11	TRBJ2-1	few	CSAQSPNEQFF	TGCAGTGCGCAGAGCCCCAATGAGCAGTTCTTC
TRBD1	TRBV6-6	15	TRBJ1-6	many	CASSIQGADNSPLHF	TGTGCCAGCAGTATCCAGGGGGCGGACAATTCACCCCTCCACTTT
-	TRBV3-1	15	TRBJ2-7	-	CASSQPGRSTYEQYF	TGTGCCAGCAGCCAGCCGGGACGGTCAACCTACGAGCAGTACTTC
-	TRBV19	14	TRBJ1-1	-	CASISRGGNTEAFF	TGTGCCAGTATCTCCAGGGGTGGTAACACTGAAGCTTTCTTT
-	TRBV29-1	13	TRBJ1-2	-	CSVEDQAGNGYTF	TGCAGCGTTGAAGATCAGGCAGGAAATGGCTACACCTTC
-	TRBV28	17	TRBJ1-1	-	CASSLTWTVGTSTEAFF	TGTGCCAGCAGCTTAACTTGGACGGTTGGGACCAGCACTGAAGCTTTCTTT
TRBD1	TRBV5-1	15	TRBJ2-7	-	CASSSGQDYTYEQYF	TGCGCCAGCAGCTCGGGACAGGACTATACCTACGAGCAGTACTTC
-	TRBV20-1	15	TRBJ2-3	many	CSARAIGVSTDTQYF	TGCAGTGCTAGAGCGATAGGGGTCAGCACAGATACGCAGTATTTT
-	TRBV6-2/TRBV6-3	13	TRBJ1-1	many	CASSYISNTEAFF	TGTGCCAGCAGTTACATCTCGAACACTGAAGCTTTCTTT
-	TRBV29-1	11	TRBJ2-5	-	CSVDRWETQYF	TGCAGCGTTGATAGGTGGGAGACCCAGTACTTC
-	TRBV7-2	15	TRBJ2-2	many	CASSSYPGLTGELFF	TGTGCCAGCAGCTCCTACCCCGGACTAACCGGGGAGCTGTTTTTT
TRBD1	TRBV5-1	16	TRBJ1-1	many	CASSFRPGGTNTEAFF	TGCGCCAGCAGCTTTAGGCCAGGGGGGACGAACACTGAAGCTTTCTTT
TRBD2	TRBV30	15	TRBJ2-3	few	CAWSVTSGIADTQYF	TGTGCCTGGAGTGTTACTAGCGGGATTGCAGATACGCAGTATTTT
TRBD2	TRBV7-3	13	TRBJ2-1	-	CASSLAGGREQFF	TGTGCCAGCAGCTTAGCGGGGGGCCGAGAGCAGTTCTTC
TRBD1	TRBV14	15	TRBJ1-4	few	CASSQYRGSNEKLFF	TGTGCCAGCAGCCAGTACAGGGGGTCTAATGAAAAACTGTTTTTT
TRBD1	TRBV10-3	15	TRBJ2-7	many	CAMGQGAAPSYEQYF	TGTGCCATGGGACAGGGGGCCGCCCCATCCTACGAGCAGTACTTC
-	TRBV7-2	16	TRBJ1-1	many	CASSLSLMDTHTEAFF	TGTGCCAGCAGCTTAAGCCTTATGGACACTCACACTGAAGCTTTCTTT
-	TRBV7-9	11	TRBJ2-1	-	CASSYFPEQFF	TGTGCCAGCAGCTATTTTCCTGAGCAGTTCTTC
-	TRBV6-5	15	TRBJ2-7	many	CASSYRTPETYEQYF	TGTGCCAGCAGTTACAGGACTCCAGAGACCTACGAGCAGTACTTC
TRBD1	TRBV29-1	12	TRBJ2-7	many	CSVTGVTAEQYF	TGCAGCGTGACAGGGGTGACGGCCGAGCAGTACTTC
-	TRBV12-3/TRBV12-4	12	TRBJ2-7	many	CASSFQTYEQYF	TGTGCCAGCAGTTTCCAAACTTACGAGCAGTACTTC
TRBD2	TRBV28	16	TRBJ2-5	many	CASSLPQRDPTETQYF	TGTGCCAGCAGTCTACCTCAGCGGGACCCAACCGAGACCCAGTACTTC
-	TRBV7-2	13	TRBJ1-2	few	CASSLWRGIGYTF	TGTGCCAGCAGCTTATGGCGGGGTATCGGCTACACCTTC
-	TRBV7-2	13	TRBJ2-2	many	CASSLVFTGELFF	TGTGCCAGCAGCTTAGTTTTCACCGGGGAGCTGTTTTTT
-	TRBV10-3	13	TRBJ2-5	many	CAIRKQGGETQYF	TGTGCCATCAGAAAACAGGGAGGAGAGACCCAGTACTTC
-	TRBV7-3	12	TRBJ2-6	-	CASSFISGALTF	TGTGCCAGCAGCTTTATATCGGGAGCCCTGACTTTC
-	TRBV14	14	TRBJ1-2	many	CASSQDLFSSGYTF	TGTGCCAGCAGCCAAGACTTATTTTCATCCGGCTACACCTTC
TRBD2	TRBV7-2	17	TRBJ2-3	-	CASSLVASGSHTDTQYF	TGTGCCAGCAGCTTAGTTGCTAGCGGGAGCCACACAGATACGCAGTATTTT
TRBD2	TRBV7-8	13	TRBJ2-7	many	CASSLRTGGEQYF	TGTGCCAGCAGCTTAAGGACGGGAGGTGAGCAGTACTTC